This T cell receptor (beta chain) stems from a study of blood T cell repertoires in COVID-19. About the study: Acute and convalescent COVID-19 specimens originated in the United States, Italy and Spain. PBMCs, B-cell-depleted T cells, or T cells were the source of the cDNA or gDNA that made up the material.

The CDR3 contains 15 residues. Trimming took 4 bases from V and 1 from J; bases not matched to a gene: 5. The germline CDR1 and CDR2 sequences are MNHEY and SVGEGT. In the authors' methods: It was from reference gene primer amplification that nucleated cell counts were estimated. Data came from immunoSEQ multiplex PCR; TCRdb stores just in-frame clones and leaves some out. The DNA was the basis for D and trimming; V, J and clone size are from that table. Of about 76,000 clones listed, about 80% are singletons. The J gene is TRBJ2-7, the V gene TRBV6-2 or TRBV6-3; 9 bases align to TRBD2. Sequencing used peripheral blood. This clonotype was obtained from a human donor in a cohort sampled during active COVID-19. CDR3 DNA: TGTGCCAGCAGTTCCCCGGGACTAGCATCCTACGAGCAGTACTTC. This gives the protein CASSSPGLASYEQYF.